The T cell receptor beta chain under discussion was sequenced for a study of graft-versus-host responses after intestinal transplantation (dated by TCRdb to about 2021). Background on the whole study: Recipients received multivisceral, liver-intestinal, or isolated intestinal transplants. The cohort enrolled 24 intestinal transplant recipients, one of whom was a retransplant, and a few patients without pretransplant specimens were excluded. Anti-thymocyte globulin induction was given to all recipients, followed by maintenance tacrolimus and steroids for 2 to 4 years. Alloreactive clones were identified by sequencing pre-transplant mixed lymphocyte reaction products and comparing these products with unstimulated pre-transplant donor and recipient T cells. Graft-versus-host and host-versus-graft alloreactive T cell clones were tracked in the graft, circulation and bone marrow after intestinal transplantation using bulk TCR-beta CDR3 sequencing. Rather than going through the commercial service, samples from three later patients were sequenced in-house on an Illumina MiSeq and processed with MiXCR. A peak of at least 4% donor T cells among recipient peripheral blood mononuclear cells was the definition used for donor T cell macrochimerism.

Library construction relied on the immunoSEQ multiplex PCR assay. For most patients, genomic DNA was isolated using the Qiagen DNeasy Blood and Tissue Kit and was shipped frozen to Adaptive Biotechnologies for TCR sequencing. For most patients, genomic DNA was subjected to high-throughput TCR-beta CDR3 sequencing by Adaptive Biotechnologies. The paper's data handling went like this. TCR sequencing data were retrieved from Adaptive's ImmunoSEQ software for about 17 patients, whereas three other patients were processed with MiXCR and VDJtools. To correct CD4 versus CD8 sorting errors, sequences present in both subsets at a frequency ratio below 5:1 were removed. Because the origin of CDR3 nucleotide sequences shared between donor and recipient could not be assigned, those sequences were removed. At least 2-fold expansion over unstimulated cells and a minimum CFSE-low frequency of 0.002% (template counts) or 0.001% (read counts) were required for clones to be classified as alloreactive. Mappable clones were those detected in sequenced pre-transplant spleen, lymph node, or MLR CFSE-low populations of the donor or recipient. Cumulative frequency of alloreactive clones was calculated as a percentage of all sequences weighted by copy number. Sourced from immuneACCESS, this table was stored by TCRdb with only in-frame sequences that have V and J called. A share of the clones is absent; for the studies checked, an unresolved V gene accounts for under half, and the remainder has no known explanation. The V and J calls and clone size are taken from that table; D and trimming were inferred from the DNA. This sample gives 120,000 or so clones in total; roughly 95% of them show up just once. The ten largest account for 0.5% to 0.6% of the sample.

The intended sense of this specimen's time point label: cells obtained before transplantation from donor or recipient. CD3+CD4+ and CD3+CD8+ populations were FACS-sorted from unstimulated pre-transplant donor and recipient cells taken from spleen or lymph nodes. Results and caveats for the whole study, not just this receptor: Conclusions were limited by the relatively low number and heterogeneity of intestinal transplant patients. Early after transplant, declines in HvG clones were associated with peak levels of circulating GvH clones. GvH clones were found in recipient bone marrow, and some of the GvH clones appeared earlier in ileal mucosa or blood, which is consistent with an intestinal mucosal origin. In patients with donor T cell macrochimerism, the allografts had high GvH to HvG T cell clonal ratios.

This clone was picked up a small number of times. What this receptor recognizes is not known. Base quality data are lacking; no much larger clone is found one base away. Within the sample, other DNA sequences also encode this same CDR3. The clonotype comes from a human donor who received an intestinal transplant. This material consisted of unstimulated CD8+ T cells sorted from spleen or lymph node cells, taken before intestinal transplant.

The DNA is as follows: TGTGCCAGCAGCCTGAACACCGGGGAGCTGTTTTTT. This codes for CASSLNTGELFF. Here the chain combines TRBV5-6 and TRBJ2-2; the D gene cannot be named for sure. From the cysteine up to the phenylalanine, the CDR3 has a length of 12 residues. The CDR3 DNA has 36 bases and is translated from base 1. V is shortened by 4 bases, J by 1 base, and the region joining them spans 2 bases. The CDR1 and CDR2 encoded by the germline V gene are SGHDT and YYEEEE.